These T cell receptor beta chains were read from a single sample in a study of blood T cell repertoires in COVID-19. Clones were sequenced by immunoSEQ multiplex PCR, and TCRdb holds only the in-frame ones, with some missing. In the table there are 200,000 to 250,000 clones, roughly 80% of which are singletons. Sequenced material: peripheral blood. The receptors stem from an elderly woman with acute or convalescent COVID-19. CDR3s include the opening cysteine and the closing phenylalanine or tryptophan. The D gene is left open where the match is weak. Size tells how often a clone was seen (once, few, many) or the class of an expanded clone, and some rows leave it out.

TRBJ1-1 NA TRBV7-9 NA TGTGCCAGCAGCAAAAGCGGGGGGAATGAAGCTTTCTTT CASSKSGGNEAFF
TRBJ1-2 NA TRBV19 NA TGTGCCAGTATTCCTCCCGGGGTTAACTATGGCTACACCTTC CASIPPGVNYGYTF
TRBJ2-5 NA TRBV7-9 TRBD2 TGTGCCAGCAGCTGGGACTACCCGGGGGAGACCCAGTACTTC CASSWDYPGETQYF
TRBJ1-2 NA TRBV11-2 NA TGTGCCAGCAGCTTGGCGGGGAATGGCTACACCTTC CASSLAGNGYTF
TRBJ2-7 NA TRBV6-5 NA TGTGCCAGCAGTTACTCGAGGGGGAGCTCCTACGAGCAGTACTTC CASSYSRGSSYEQYF
TRBJ2-5 NA TRBV7-9 NA TGTGCCAGCAGCCCCCGGGGCGGAGGAGGGTTTGAGACCCAGTACTTC CASSPRGGGGFETQYF
TRBJ2-7 NA TRBV3-1/TRBV3-2 TRBD1 TGTGCCAGCAGCCAAGGCCAGGGGGAACCCTACGAGCAGTACTTC CASSQGQGEPYEQYF
TRBJ2-1 NA TRBV18 TRBD2 TGTGCCAGCTCTAAAAGACTAGCGGAAAATTACAATGAGCAGTTCTTC CASSKRLAENYNEQFF
TRBJ1-1 NA TRBV6-2/TRBV6-3 NA TGTGCCAGCAGTTACTCGGGAGGGGCGCAAACTGAAGCTTTCTTT CASSYSGGAQTEAFF
TRBJ2-2 NA TRBV5-1 TRBD2 TGCGCCAGCAGCTCGACTAGCGGGTCGAACACCGGGGAGCTGTTTTTT CASSSTSGSNTGELFF
TRBJ2-2 many TRBV19 TRBD1 TGTGCCAGTAGCCCGGGACAGGGAGGGTTCGGGGAGCTGTTTTTT CASSPGQGGFGELFF
TRBJ2-1 NA TRBV2 TRBD2 TGTGCCAGCAGTGTTCGGGGGGAACAGTACAATGAGCAGTTCTTC CASSVRGEQYNEQFF
TRBJ1-4 NA TRBV19 TRBD1 TGTGCCAGTAGTACAGGGGGCCCATGGACGTATAATGAAAAACTGTTTTTT CASSTGGPWTYNEKLFF
TRBJ2-7 NA TRBV28 NA TGTGCCAGCAAATTGGGCACCTCCTACGAGCAGTACTTC CASKLGTSYEQYF
TRBJ2-3 few TRBV11-2 NA TGTGCCAGCAGCTCTCAGGGGCGGGGCACAGATACGCAGTATTTT CASSSQGRGTDTQYF
TRBJ2-1 NA TRBV5-1 TRBD2 TGCGCCAGCAGCTGGGGGGGTACAAATGAGCAGTTCTTC CASSWGGTNEQFF
TRBJ2-7 NA TRBV7-9 NA TGTGCCAGCAGCGCACCAAGGGGGGGGTTTTACGAGCAGTACTTC CASSAPRGGFYEQYF
TRBJ1-1 NA TRBV29-1 NA TGCAGCGCCCGGAGAGGGGGGAACACTGAAGCTTTCTTT CSARRGGNTEAFF
TRBJ2-1 NA TRBV19 TRBD1 TGTGCCAGTAGTATAGGGGACAGGGGAACCGATGAGCAGTTCTTC CASSIGDRGTDEQFF
TRBJ2-7 NA TRBV27 TRBD2 TGTGCCAGCAGTTTATTTTCTTGGGTAGCGGGGCACTCTTCCTACGAGCAGTACTTC CASSLFSWVAGHSSYEQYF
TRBJ2-7 once TRBV6-6 TRBD1 TGTGCCAGCAGTTACTCCAGGGGGAACTACGAGCAGTACTTC CASSYSRGNYEQYF
TRBJ1-2 once TRBV3-1/TRBV3-2 NA TGTGCCAGCAGCCAAGACCCGAGTGGTGGCTACACCTTC CASSQDPSGGYTF
TRBJ2-2 few TRBV15 NA TGTGCCACCAGCAGAGCCCCAGGGACCGGGGAGCTGTTTTTT CATSRAPGTGELFF
TRBJ1-3 NA TRBV19 NA TGTGCCAGTACCGACGTCGGAGGCGGAAACACCATATATTTT CASTDVGGGNTIYF
TRBJ1-1 NA TRBV30 NA TGTGCCTGGAGTCCGTGGGACTCCACTGAAGCTTTCTTT CAWSPWDSTEAFF
TRBJ1-6 NA TRBV19 NA TGTGCCAGCATGTCCTACAGAGCTGGTAATTCACCCCTCCACTTT CASMSYRAGNSPLHF
TRBJ1-4 NA TRBV9 NA TGTGCCAGCAGCGGTGGCCGGGCAACTAATGAAAAACTGTTTTTT CASSGGRATNEKLFF
TRBJ1-1 NA TRBV30 NA TGTGCCTGGAGTGTAGTAGCCCTTCGGGACACTGAAGCTTTCTTT CAWSVVALRDTEAFF
TRBJ2-3 NA TRBV3-1/TRBV3-2 TRBD2 TGTGCCAGCAGCCCCAGGACTAGCGGGAGCAGCACAGATACGCAGTATTTT CASSPRTSGSSTDTQYF
TRBJ1-4 NA TRBV3-1/TRBV3-2 NA TGTGCCAGCAGCCAAGAGCCCCAGAGGGATGAAAAACTGTTTTTT CASSQEPQRDEKLFF
TRBJ1-6 NA TRBV6-2/TRBV6-3 NA TGTGCCAGCAGTTACGGAGGGAATAGTTCACCCCTCCACTTT CASSYGGNSSPLHF
TRBJ2-6 NA TRBV7-3 TRBD2 TGTGCCAGCAGCCGCTATAGCGGGAGTCAGAGCTCTGGGGCCAACGTCCTGACTTTC CASSRYSGSQSSGANVLTF
TRBJ1-3 NA TRBV3-1/TRBV3-2 TRBD1 TGTGCCAGCAGCCTAGACGCCGGGACAGGGCTGGGAAACACCATATATTTT CASSLDAGTGLGNTIYF
TRBJ2-5 NA TRBV15 NA TGTGCCTGGAGAGGGTTGGAGACCCAGTACTTC CAWRGLETQYF
TRBJ2-5 few TRBV28 TRBD2 TGTGCCACCTCAACGGGGGGTTTGGAGACCCAGTACTTC CATSTGGLETQYF
TRBJ1-2 NA TRBV3-1/TRBV3-2 NA TGTGCCAGCAGCCAAGGAACGCTGGCAAACTATGGCTACACCTTC CASSQGTLANYGYTF
TRBJ1-6 NA TRBV6-1 NA TGTGCCAGCAGTGAAAACGGTCGAGCTTCACCCCTCCACTTT CASSENGRASPLHF
TRBJ1-5 NA TRBV18 NA TGTGCCAGCTCACCTCCCGGACAGTACCAGCCCCAGCATTTT CASSPPGQYQPQHF
TRBJ1-1 NA TRBV4-2 TRBD1 TGTGCCAGCAGCTTGAGGACAGGGGAGACTGAAGCTTTCTTT CASSLRTGETEAFF
TRBJ2-3 NA TRBV3-1/TRBV3-2 TRBD1 TGTGCCAGCAGCCTGAGGACAGGGGCCACAGATACGCAGTATTTT CASSLRTGATDTQYF
TRBJ1-2 NA TRBV7-2 NA TGTGCCAGCAGCGGGCCCGGGACACCAAACCTCTATGGCTACACCTTC CASSGPGTPNLYGYTF
TRBJ1-6 NA TRBV9 NA TGTGCCAGCAGCGAGAGGGGGACGCACAATAATTCACCCCTCCACTTT CASSERGTHNNSPLHF
TRBJ2-3 once TRBV2 NA TGTGCCAGCAGTTCTCGCAGGGCAAACACAGATACGCAGTATTTT CASSSRRANTDTQYF
TRBJ1-1 NA TRBV7-8 NA TGTGCCAGCAGCCTCAGGGTCGTGAACACTGAAGCTTTCTTT CASSLRVVNTEAFF
TRBJ1-2 NA TRBV27 NA TGTGCCAGCAGTTTCTGGGGGGGCTACTATGGCTACACCTTC CASSFWGGYYGYTF
TRBJ1-1 NA TRBV18 TRBD1 TGTGCCAGCTCACTCGACAGGGCGGGGGAAGCTTTCTTT CASSLDRAGEAFF
TRBJ2-1 NA TRBV18 TRBD2 TGTGCCAGCTCATCCATTTATAGCGGGAGGAACAATGAGCAGTTCTTC CASSSIYSGRNNEQFF
TRBJ1-1 once TRBV5-1 TRBD1 TGCGCCAGCAGCTTACGACAGGGTAACACTGAAGCTTTCTTT CASSLRQGNTEAFF
TRBJ2-1 NA TRBV27 TRBD2 TGTGCCAGCAGTCCAATAGCGGGAGAGGAGAATGAGCAGTTCTTC CASSPIAGEENEQFF
TRBJ1-6 NA TRBV4-1 TRBD1 TGCGCCAGCAGCCAAGAAGGAACAGGGGTTAATTCACCCCTCCACTTT CASSQEGTGVNSPLHF
TRBJ1-1 NA TRBV9 NA TGTGCCAGCAGCGCTCTGGGGGCAGGCACTGAAGCTTTCTTT CASSALGAGTEAFF
TRBJ2-3 NA TRBV11-3 NA TGTGCCAGCAGCCCGCTAGAGGGTACGCAGTATTTT CASSPLEGTQYF
TRBJ1-1 NA TRBV18 NA TGTGCCAGCTCACCTCCCCTGGGGCAGAAGAACACTGAAGCTTTCTTT CASSPPLGQKNTEAFF
TRBJ2-5 NA TRBV2 NA TGTGCCAGCAACGGAGATGGGCAAGAGACCCAGTACTTC CASNGDGQETQYF
TRBJ1-4 once TRBV9 NA TGTGCCAGCAGCGTAACAGGAACAACTAATGAAAAACTGTTTTTT CASSVTGTTNEKLFF
TRBJ1-5 NA TRBV10-2 TRBD1 TGCGCCAGCAGGGAGACAGGGACTCAGCCCCAGCATTTT CASRETGTQPQHF